The 22 T cell receptor beta chains in this list originate from one sample, sequenced in a study of shared T cell receptors in the human thymus. The method was immunoSEQ multiplex PCR; TCRdb's version includes in-frame clones alone and lacks a portion of them. The table includes 500,000 to 550,000 clones, about four fifths detected once. This sample also appeared in a second study, on human thymus T cells.

The sample comprised thymocytes. These receptors all stem from a boy under two years old with a congenital heart defect.

The count of this clone is one. The genes are TRBV7-3 and TRBJ2-4; D is possibly TRBD2 (6 bases). The length of the CDR3 is 16 residues. Germline V CDR1 and CDR2: SGHTA, FQGTGA. V dropped 4 bases and J dropped 0 bases, with 13 bases sitting between them. CDR3 coding DNA: TGTGCCAGCAGCTCGGGCCGCGGGGTAGCCAAAAACATTCAGTACTTC. It yields the protein CASSSGRGVAKNIQYF.

This clone was detected only a few times. The rearrangement joins TRBV19 to TRBJ1-2; no definite D call. The CDR3 is 13 amino acids. Germline V CDR1 and CDR2: LNHDA, SQIVND (reference sequence). Trimming took 0 bases from V and 4 from J, leaving 6 bases between them. The CDR3 DNA sequence: TGTGCCAGTAGTATAGACGCGGGCTATGGCTACACCTTC. This sequence encodes CASSIDAGYGYTF.

The chain carries TRBV9 and TRBJ2-7; the D gene is possibly TRBD1 (6 bases). The germline V and J ends were trimmed by 4 bases and 0 bases, with 17 bases remaining between them. The CDR3 contains 16 residues. CDR1 and CDR2 (germline): SGDLS, YYNGEE. CDR3 sequence: CASSPHGTGRSYEQYF. In nucleotides, the CDR3 is TGTGCCAGCAGCCCCCATGGTACAGGGCGCTCCTACGAGCAGTACTTC.

The rearrangement uses TRBV9 and TRBJ2-7; 9 bases are shared with TRBD1. This CDR3 has 15 residues. Trimming at V came to 0 bases and at J to 6 bases, leaving 7 bases not matched to a gene. Germline assignment: CDR1 SGDLS and CDR2 YYNGEE. Here the CDR3 DNA reads TGTGCCAGCAGCGTAGGTCGGGACAGGGAGGTCGAGCAGTACTTC. Translating gives CASSVGRDREVEQYF.

V usage is TRBV20-1 and J usage is TRBJ2-5; D gene unclear. Germline lookup yields CDR1 DFQATT and CDR2 SNEGSKA (reference sequence). The V and J ends lost 5 bases and 3 bases respectively, with 4 bases between them. CDR3 length: 10 residues. The CDR3 loop is CSAFKETQYF. Here the CDR3 DNA reads TGCAGTGCTTTTAAAGAGACCCAGTACTTC.

V and J are TRBV27 and TRBJ2-7, with D unclear. CDR1 is MNHEY, CDR2 SMNVEV, per germline (reference sequence). This CDR3 has 14 residues. The germline V and J ends were trimmed by 2 bases and 2 bases, with 10 bases remaining between them. CDR3 bases: TGTGCCAGCAGTTTAGTCCCCAAGCCCTACGAGCAGTACTTC. It yields the protein CASSLVPKPYEQYF.

The DNA for the CDR3 is TGTGCTAGTGGTCCCCCGGGCGGAGGGGCCTACGAGCAGTACTTC. Its protein product is CASGPPGGGAYEQYF. The chain is built from TRBV12-5 and TRBJ2-7, with D tentatively TRBD2 (6 bases). The CDR3 length is 15 residues. Germline V gene lookup returns CDR1 LGHNT and CDR2 FRNRAP. The V end lost 5 bases, the J end lost 2 bases, and 16 bases lay between the germline ends.

The chain links TRBV15 to TRBJ2-3; 7 positions agree with TRBD2. J gave up 1 base and V 1 base, and 8 bases lay outside the gene matches. Germline-derived CDR1 and CDR2 are LNHNV and YYDKDF (reference sequence). The CDR3 has 17 residues. The DNA for the CDR3 is TGTGCCACCAGCAGAGGGGATCTAGCGGAGGGCACAGATACGCAGTATTTT. As protein: CATSRGDLAEGTDTQYF.

The chain links TRBV4-1 to TRBJ2-1, with TRBD2 matching over 8 bases. With V trimmed by 3 bases and J by 3 bases, 7 bases remained unmatched. The CDR3 covers 16 residues. Germline V gene data show CDR1 as MGHRA and CDR2 as YSYEKL. The DNA for the CDR3 is TGCGCCAGCAGCCAGACAGCGGGACTAGGCTACAATGAGCAGTTCTTC. Its protein is CASSQTAGLGYNEQFF.

The CDR3 DNA sequence: TGTGCCAGCAGCAGCGGCGGGTTGTTCTACGAGCAGTACTTC. It yields the protein CASSSGGLFYEQYF. The chain couples TRBV14 to TRBJ2-7; D perhaps matches TRBD2 (5 bases). The length of the CDR3 is 14 residues. Germline V gives CDR1 SGHDN, CDR2 FVKESK. V was trimmed by 5 bases and J by 3 bases, leaving 14 bases between them. The whole variable domain, remainder taken from reference TRBV14 and TRBJ2-7, is EAGVTQFPSHSVIEKGQTVTLRCDPISGHDNLYWYRRVMGKEIKFLLHFVKESKQDESGMPNNRFLAERTGGTYSTLKVQPAELEDSGVYFCASSSGGLFYEQYFGPGTRLTVT.

This clone was recorded only once. The chain uses TRBV5-6 and TRBJ1-5, with 8 bases identical to TRBD1. With 2 bases clipped from V and 5 bases from J, the junction kept 3 bases outside the gene matches. The CDR3 length is 14 residues. Germline lookup yields CDR1 SGHDT and CDR2 YYEEEE. CDR3 nucleotides: TGTGCCAGCAGCTTTACAGGGGGGGATCAGCCCCAGCATTTT. Amino acids: CASSFTGGDQPQHF.

The chain has TRBV11-2 and TRBJ2-3, with D maybe TRBD1 (6 bases). The CDR3 extends over 15 amino acids. V was pared by 1 base and J by 6 bases, with 14 bases between. Germline values: CDR1 SGHAT, CDR2 FQNNGV. The CDR3 sequence: CASSLVGASGDTQYF. The CDR3 coding sequence is TGTGCCAGCAGCTTAGTGGGGGCGTCGGGGGATACGCAGTATTTT. Combining the CDR3 with reference TRBV11-2 and TRBJ2-3 gives the whole variable domain EAGVAQSPRYKIIEKRQSVAFWCNPISGHATLYWYQQILGQGPKLLIQFQNNGVVDDSQLPKDRFSAERLKGVDSTLKIQPAKLEDSAVYLCASSLVGASGDTQYFGPGTRLTVL.

This clone appeared a single time. Other DNA sequences in the same sample also yield this CDR3. The rearrangement uses TRBV7-9 and TRBJ2-1; D uncertain. Germline values: CDR1 SEHNR, CDR2 FQNEAQ (reference sequence). Trimming pared 5 bases from V and 8 bases from J, leaving 7 bases between. This CDR3 has 11 residues. The chain's CDR3 is CASSPSDEQFF. The CDR3 nucleotides read TGTGCCAGCAGCCCTTCGGATGAGCAGTTCTTC.

The chain joins TRBV9 to TRBJ2-1, with a tentative D call TRBD2 (6 bases). CDR3 length: 15 amino acids. Germline CDR1 reads SGDLS; CDR2 reads YYNGEE. V lost 4 bases to trimming and J lost 6 bases, with 17 bases between them. Here the CDR3 reads CASSPRGEGVNEQFF. For the CDR3, the DNA is TGTGCCAGCAGCCCCCGCGGGGAAGGGGTCAATGAGCAGTTCTTC.

This clone was seen more than once but under ten times. V is TRBV14 and J is TRBJ2-7; maybe TRBD1 (7 bases). CDR3 length: 15 amino acids. Germline V gene lookup returns CDR1 SGHDN and CDR2 FVKESK. V was shortened by 4 bases and J by 3 bases, with 16 bases between the two germline ends. DNA for the CDR3: TGTGCCAGCAGCCGGAGGGACAGAGGGTTCTACGAGCAGTACTTC. It yields the protein CASSRRDRGFYEQYF.

The chain carries TRBV29-1 and TRBJ2-7, with TRBD1 matching over 10 bases. V gave up 2 bases and J gave up 5 bases; unmatched junction bases: 3. CDR3 size: 13 residues. Looked up from germline, CDR1 is SQVTM and CDR2 is ANQGSEA. CDR3: CSVERDRGDEQYF. The CDR3 DNA is TGCAGCGTTGAAAGGGACAGGGGTGACGAGCAGTACTTC.

The chain employs TRBV19 and TRBJ2-7, with 7 bases matching TRBD2. The trim removed 11 bases at V and 7 bases at J, leaving 8 bases unmatched. Germline V gene sequence: CDR1 LNHDA, CDR2 SQIVND (reference sequence). This CDR3 contains 11 residues. CDR3 amino acids: CASLGSGEQYF. In DNA, the CDR3 is TGTGCCTCCCTGGGTAGCGGGGAGCAGTACTTC.

The genes are TRBV5-1 and TRBJ2-3; D is possibly TRBD1 (6 bases). CDR3 length: 14 amino acids. V lost 6 bases to trimming and J lost 2 bases, with 13 bases between them. Germline V CDR1 and CDR2: SGHRS, YFSETQ. CDR3 loop: CASKWGRPTDTQYF. The CDR3, as DNA: TGCGCCAGCAAATGGGGGCGTCCCACAGATACGCAGTATTTT.

This chain connects TRBV7-9 to TRBJ2-7; 12 bases are shared with TRBD2. With V trimmed by 4 bases and J by 6 bases, 13 bases remained unmatched. The germline V gene encodes CDR1 SEHNR and CDR2 FQNEAQ (reference sequence). The CDR3 spans 17 residues. For the CDR3, the DNA is TGTGCCAGCAGCTACCGACTAGCGGGAGAGTCAGGCGGCGAGCAGTACTTC. It yields the protein CASSYRLAGESGGEQYF.

The V and J genes are TRBV27 and TRBJ2-7; 7 bases match TRBD1. The CDR3 is made up of 13 amino acids. In germline, CDR1 is MNHEY, CDR2 SMNVEV (reference sequence). V lost 5 bases and J lost 7; bases outside the gene matches: 8. CDR3 nucleotides: TGTGCCAGCAGTACCCGACAGGGCGGGGAGCAGTACTTC. It codes for CASSTRQGGEQYF.

The chain has TRBV7-9 and TRBJ2-2; D is perhaps TRBD1 (5 bases). In germline, CDR1 is SEHNR, CDR2 FQNEAQ (reference sequence). The V end lost 3 bases, the J end lost 5 bases, and 10 bases lay between the germline ends. This CDR3 contains 14 residues. The CDR3 nucleotides read TGTGCCAGCAGCTTCCTAGGGGTTACCGGGGAGCTGTTTTTT. Its protein product is CASSFLGVTGELFF.

This clone turned up a few times. The J gene is TRBJ2-7, the V gene TRBV6-5, with D perhaps matching TRBD1 (6 bases). Germline V gives CDR1 MNHEY, CDR2 SVGAGI. V lost 4 bases, J lost 1 base, and 8 bases lay in between. The CDR3 length is 13 residues. The CDR3 region has the DNA TGTGCCAGCAGTTTGGGACATTCCTACGAGCAGTACTTC. It specifies CASSLGHSYEQYF.